The 27 T cell receptor beta chains reported below all come from one sample, sequenced in a study of blood T cell repertoires in COVID-19 (TCRdb year 2020). To prepare the library, the immunoSEQ multiplex PCR assay was applied. TCRdb carries this immuneACCESS record with in-frame sequences only. Its versions omit some clonotypes, under half of them owing to an unresolved V gene in the studies checked, with the rest unexplained. For this sample the table gives about 44,000 clones, of which roughly 70% were detected only once. Approximately 61% of the sample comes from the top ten. Material: peripheral blood. All receptors come from a man older than 75 with acute or convalescent COVID-19.

The genes are TRBV30 and TRBJ2-1, with D tentatively TRBD2 (5 bases). The germline V gene encodes CDR1 GTSNPN and CDR2 SVGIG (reference sequence). The length of the CDR3 is 14 residues. Trimming stripped 8 bases from V and 0 bases from J, with 14 bases between. The CDR3 region has the DNA TGTGCCACTCCCCTAGCACACTCCTACAATGAGCAGTTCTTC. Protein: CATPLAHSYNEQFF.

The J gene is TRBJ2-7, the V gene TRBV7-2, with 12 nucleotides matching TRBD1. With 5 bases clipped from V and 4 bases from J, the junction kept 6 bases outside the gene matches. CDR1 and CDR2 (germline): SGHTA, FQGNSA. The CDR3 contains 15 residues. CDR3 sequence reads: CASSVGQGAGYEQYF. The CDR3, as DNA: TGTGCCAGCAGCGTGGGACAGGGGGCGGGGTACGAGCAGTACTTC.

The count of this clone is one. The CDR3 loop is CASSDQGLPGNSPLHF. CDR3 bases: TGTGCCAGCAGCGATCAGGGCCTGCCTGGGAATTCACCCCTCCACTTT. The rearrangement joins TRBV7-2 to TRBJ1-6; perhaps TRBD1 as D (5 bases). The ends were cut back, 5 bases at V and 7 bases at J, with 18 bases in the middle. This CDR3 region has 16 residues. Per the germline V gene, CDR1 is SGHTA and CDR2 is FQGNSA.

The chain links TRBV6-6 to TRBJ1-4; 9 nucleotides align to TRBD1. CDR3 size: 14 residues. Unmatched junction bases numbered 6, after V lost 6 bases and J lost 7 bases. CDR1 and CDR2 from the germline V gene are MNHNY and SVGAGI (reference sequence). The CDR3 sequence is CASRSGTGTEKLFF. The CDR3 DNA follows: TGTGCCAGCAGATCCGGGACAGGGACTGAAAAACTGTTTTTT.

In its sample, this clone was seen many times. The chain uses TRBV27 and TRBJ2-7; possible D gene TRBD1, 6 bases. Trimming cost V 2 bases and J 3 bases, with 11 bases left between them. The CDR3 spans 14 residues. The germline V gene has CDR1 MNHEY and CDR2 SMNVEV (reference sequence). CDR3 region: CASSLIQGDYEQYF. CDR3 in DNA: TGTGCCAGCAGTTTAATACAGGGTGACTACGAGCAGTACTTC.

The chain has TRBV9 and TRBJ2-3; TRBD2 agrees at 8 bases. Trimming took 4 bases from V and 4 from J; bases not matched to a gene: 14. Germline V lookup: CDR1 SGDLS, CDR2 YYNGEE. The CDR3 has 17 amino acids. CDR3 protein: CASSPSPIAGRADTQYF. The CDR3 bases are TGTGCCAGCAGCCCCTCCCCGATAGCGGGGCGGGCAGATACGCAGTATTTT.

The genes are TRBV2 and TRBJ2-1; tentative D call: TRBD2 (6 bases). Per germline, CDR1 SNHLY and CDR2 FYNNEI. V gave up 7 bases and J gave up 9 bases, with 22 bases separating them. CDR3 length: 15 amino acids. The DNA of the CDR3 is TGTGCCAGCACCAAACAAACCGGGACTCGCGGTGAGCAGTTCTTC. It translates to CASTKQTGTRGEQFF. The variable domain in full, completed from reference TRBV2 and TRBJ2-1, reads EPEVTQTPSHQVTQMGQEVILRCVPISNHLYFYWYRQILGQKVEFLVSFYNNEISEKSEIFDDQFSVERPDGSNFTLKIRSTKLEDSAMYFCASTKQTGTRGEQFFGPGTRLTVL.

The chain links TRBV6-6 to TRBJ1-1; D remains unclear. Germline lookup yields CDR1 MNHNY and CDR2 SVGAGI (reference sequence). The CDR3 spans 14 residues. V lost 7 bases and J lost 2, with 14 bases in between. The CDR3 protein is CASITTPFNTEAFF. For the CDR3, the DNA is TGTGCCAGCATTACGACACCTTTTAACACTGAAGCTTTCTTT.

This clone was counted between two and nine times. The chain is built from TRBV15 and TRBJ2-1; 10 nucleotides align to TRBD2. CDR3 length: 17 amino acids. The V and J ends lost 0 bases and 9 bases, in that order; junction bases with no gene match: 11. Germline CDR1 and CDR2: LNHNV and YYDKDF (reference sequence). The CDR3 spells CATSRDRLAGGSGEQFF. Here the CDR3 DNA reads TGTGCCACCAGCAGAGATCGATTAGCGGGAGGTTCAGGTGAGCAGTTCTTC. The whole variable domain, filled in from reference TRBV15 and TRBJ2-1, reads DAMVIQNPRYQVTQFGKPVTLSCSQTLNHNVMYWYQQKSSQAPKLLFHYYDKDFNNEADTPDNFQSRRPNTSFCFLDIRSPGLGDTAMYLCATSRDRLAGGSGEQFFGPGTRLTVL.

This chain uses TRBV18 with TRBJ1-4; the D is unclear. Germline values: CDR1 KGHSH, CDR2 LQKENI. V shed 3 bases and J shed 11 bases, with 16 bases lying between them. The CDR3 consists of 14 residues. The CDR3 loop is CASSPPSQAGKLFF. The CDR3 DNA reads TGTGCCAGCTCACCCCCGTCGCAGGCTGGGAAACTGTTTTTT.

The rearrangement joins TRBV5-1 to TRBJ1-1; TRBD1 is a possible D gene (5 bases). CDR3 length: 14 amino acids. CDR1 and CDR2 from the germline V gene are SGHRS and YFSETQ. The V and J ends lost 4 bases and 0 bases respectively, with 10 bases between them. The CDR3 DNA is TGCGCCAGCAGCCCCAGGGCTTTGAACACTGAAGCTTTCTTT. Its protein is CASSPRALNTEAFF.

The rearrangement joins TRBV7-2 to TRBJ1-2; possibly TRBD1 for D (6 bases). Trimming removed 3 bases from V and 1 base from J, with 12 bases in between. The CDR3 spans 15 residues. Germline lookup yields CDR1 SGHTA and CDR2 FQGNSA. CDR3 coding DNA: TGTGCCAGCAGCTTCTCGAAGGACAGTAACTATGGCTACACCTTC. Translation gives CASSFSKDSNYGYTF.

The chain links TRBV25-1 to TRBJ2-3; D may be TRBD2 (5 bases). V lost 5 bases and J 1 base, leaving 10 bases between the germline ends. The CDR3 has 14 amino acids. CDR1 is MGHDK, CDR2 SYGVNS, per germline. The CDR3 nucleotides read TGTGCCAGCAGTCATTTTAGCGGCACAGATACGCAGTATTTT. It encodes CASSHFSGTDTQYF.

This chain joins TRBV4-2 and TRBJ2-3; TRBD2 agrees at 15 bases. Germline V CDR1 and CDR2: LGHNA, YNFKEQ. The trim removed 4 bases at V and 2 bases at J, leaving 4 bases unmatched. The CDR3 is made up of 17 amino acids. The CDR3 DNA sequence: TGTGCCAGCAGCCTAGGACTAGCGGGAGGGCTCACAGATACGCAGTATTTT. Amino acid sequence: CASSLGLAGGLTDTQYF.

This clone appeared many times. The chain joins TRBV27 to TRBJ2-3; TRBD2 matches at 12 bases. Germline trimming cut 7 bases from V and 4 bases from J; bases unmatched to any gene: 9. Per the germline V gene, CDR1 is MNHEY and CDR2 is SMNVEV (reference sequence). The CDR3 covers 16 residues. In DNA, the CDR3 is TGTGCCAGCAACCCTAGCGGGAGGGGGGAGGCAGATACGCAGTATTTT. Translating gives CASNPSGRGEADTQYF.

The genes are TRBV10-2 and TRBJ1-5, with D perhaps TRBD1 (5 bases). The length of the CDR3 is 14 residues. The V gene lost 3 bases and the J gene lost 4 bases, with 10 bases spanning the gap. Germline CDR1 is WSHSY and CDR2 is SAAADI. CDR3: CASSEVSGNQPQHF. For the CDR3, the DNA is TGCGCCAGCAGTGAAGTATCAGGGAATCAGCCCCAGCATTTT.

This clone was detected a few times. V usage is TRBV5-6 and J usage is TRBJ2-1; 9 bases align to TRBD1. Germline loops: CDR1 SGHDT, CDR2 YYEEEE. The CDR3 length is 14 residues. V was clipped by 4 bases and J by 3 bases; unmatched bases: 2. The CDR3 DNA reads TGTGCCAGCAGCGTGGGACAGGGCTACAATGAGCAGTTCTTC. Its translation is CASSVGQGYNEQFF.

V usage is TRBV30 and J usage is TRBJ2-7; TRBD2 matches at 11 bases. Germline lookup yields CDR1 GTSNPN and CDR2 SVGIG (reference sequence). The CDR3 spans 15 residues. V gave up 0 bases and J gave up 2 bases; unmatched junction bases: 3. This chain's CDR3 is CAWSVPLAGAYEQYF. CDR3 bases: TGTGCCTGGAGTGTACCACTAGCGGGAGCCTACGAGCAGTACTTC. Combining the CDR3 with reference TRBV30 and TRBJ2-7 gives the whole variable domain SQTIHQWPATLVQPVGSPLSLECTVEGTSNPNLYWYRQAAGRGLQLLFYSVGIGQISSEVPQNLSASRPQDRQFILSSKKLLLSDSGFYLCAWSVPLAGAYEQYFGPGTRLTVT.

The V and J genes are TRBV7-2 and TRBJ2-4; 7 nucleotides match TRBD2. Trimming at V came to 3 bases and at J to 1 base, leaving 0 bases not matched to a gene. The CDR3 totals 14 residues. In germline, CDR1 is SGHTA, CDR2 FQGNSA. The CDR3 loop reads CASSFGGAKNIQYF. The DNA of the CDR3 is TGTGCCAGCAGCTTCGGGGGGGCCAAAAACATTCAGTACTTC.

The chain links TRBV19 to TRBJ2-5, with TRBD2 matching 7 bases. Trimming cost V 2 bases and J 4 bases; bases outside gene matches: 13. Germline CDR1 LNHDA, CDR2 SQIVND (reference sequence). The length of the CDR3 is 17 residues. The CDR3 DNA sequence: TGTGCCAGTAGTATAAAGACAGACGGGGGAGGGCGAGAGACCCAGTACTTC. Translation gives CASSIKTDGGGRETQYF.

The rearrangement links TRBV10-1 to TRBJ1-2, with D tentatively TRBD1 (6 bases). This CDR3 contains 13 residues. V was pared by 3 bases and J by 2 bases, with 7 bases between. Germline V lookup: CDR1 WNHNN, CDR2 SYGVQD (reference sequence). CDR3 bases: TGCGCCAGCAGTGAAGACAGGAACTATGGCTACACCTTC. It codes for CASSEDRNYGYTF.

V and J are TRBV6-5 and TRBJ2-3; no clear D gene. The CDR3 is 12 amino acids. V was trimmed by 6 bases and J by 1 base, leaving 5 bases between them. CDR1 is MNHEY, CDR2 SVGAGI, per germline. CDR3 in amino acids: CASRGGTDTQYF. DNA for the CDR3: TGTGCCAGCAGGGGCGGCACAGATACGCAGTATTTT.

This clone has just one count. The chain combines TRBV11-2 with TRBJ2-3; perhaps TRBD2 as D (6 bases). The CDR3 contains 14 residues. Looked up from germline, CDR1 is SGHAT and CDR2 is FQNNGV. V dropped 5 bases and J dropped 2 bases, with 11 bases sitting between them. CDR3 bases: TGTGCCAGCAGCCGGGACTTTCTCACAGATACGCAGTATTTT. Translation gives CASSRDFLTDTQYF.

The DNA for the CDR3 is TGTGCCAGCAGTTTTAGCGGGAGGGGATACAATGAGCAGTTCTTC. It codes for CASSFSGRGYNEQFF. The chain has TRBV6-5 and TRBJ2-1; TRBD2 matches 11 bases. The germline V gene has CDR1 MNHEY and CDR2 SVGAGI. V lost 4 bases to trimming and J lost 4 bases; unmatched junction nucleotides: 3. This CDR3 has 15 residues.

This chain uses TRBV6-5 with TRBJ2-7; 10 bases are a match to TRBD2. The germline gives CDR1 MNHEY, CDR2 SVGAGI. The junction had 9 bases not matched to a gene; V was cut back by 10 bases and J by 3 bases. This CDR3 has 14 amino acids. DNA for the CDR3: TGTGCCACTTCTAGCGGGAGAGCAGTCTACGAGCAGTACTTC. It specifies CATSSGRAVYEQYF.

This clone was seen ten or more times. The CDR3 region has the DNA TGTGCCAGCAGCCCCGGGACAGGGTGGGGCTACACCTTC. It codes for CASSPGTGWGYTF. The chain is built from TRBV14 and TRBJ1-2; 9 bases are a match to TRBD1. Germline V gene data show CDR1 as SGHDN and CDR2 as FVKESK. J gave up 8 bases and V 4 bases, and 5 bases lay outside the gene matches. The CDR3 consists of 13 residues.

V is TRBV10-1 and J is TRBJ2-7; TRBD1 matches 10 bases. This CDR3 region has 15 residues. The germline gives CDR1 WNHNN, CDR2 SYGVQD (reference sequence). J was trimmed by 6 bases and V by 4 bases; bases with no gene match: 9. The CDR3 sequence is CASSGGDRGISEQYF. The CDR3 coding sequence is TGCGCCAGCAGTGGGGGGGACAGGGGTATCTCCGAGCAGTACTTC.